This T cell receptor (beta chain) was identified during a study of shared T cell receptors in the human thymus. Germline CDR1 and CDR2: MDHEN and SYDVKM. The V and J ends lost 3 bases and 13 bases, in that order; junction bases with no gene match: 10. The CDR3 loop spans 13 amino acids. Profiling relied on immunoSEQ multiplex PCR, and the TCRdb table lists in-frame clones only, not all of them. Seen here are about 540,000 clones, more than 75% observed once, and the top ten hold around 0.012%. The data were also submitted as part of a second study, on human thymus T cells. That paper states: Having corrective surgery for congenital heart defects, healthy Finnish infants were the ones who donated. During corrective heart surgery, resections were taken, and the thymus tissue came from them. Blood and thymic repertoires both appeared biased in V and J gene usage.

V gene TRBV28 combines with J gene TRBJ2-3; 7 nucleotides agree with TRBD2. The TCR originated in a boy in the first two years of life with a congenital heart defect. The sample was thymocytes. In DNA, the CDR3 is TGTGCCAGCAGTTTTTGGCGGGAGCAACATAAGTATTTT. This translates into CASSFWREQHKYF.